This record looks at one T cell receptor beta chain sequence and its context. The CDR3 covers 12 residues. The germline gives CDR1 SNHLY, CDR2 FYNNEI. Trimming cost V 5 bases and J 0 bases, with 3 bases left between them. These data originate in a study of blood T cell repertoires in COVID-19. Study summary: Sources were T cells, B-cell-depleted T cells, or PBMCs; the material itself was cDNA or gDNA.

Some clones are missing from TCRdb's copy, which holds only in-frame ones; the method was immunoSEQ multiplex PCR. Of roughly 13,000 clones listed, around 67% are singletons. This clonotype was sampled from a boy aged 2 to 10 with active or convalescent COVID-19. The sample taken for sequencing was peripheral blood. The V gene is TRBV2, the J gene TRBJ2-3, with unresolved D. In nucleotides, the CDR3 is TGTGCCAGCAGTTATAGCACAGATACGCAGTATTTT. Translated: CASSYSTDTQYF.